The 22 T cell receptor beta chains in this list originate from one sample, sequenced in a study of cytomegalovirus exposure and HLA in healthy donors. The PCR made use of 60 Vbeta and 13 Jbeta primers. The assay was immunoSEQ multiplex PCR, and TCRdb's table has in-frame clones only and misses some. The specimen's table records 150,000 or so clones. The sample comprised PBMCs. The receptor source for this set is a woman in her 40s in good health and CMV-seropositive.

In nucleotides, the CDR3 is TGTGCCAGCAGCTCGACAGGGTCCACCGGGGAGCTGTTTTTT. This codes for CASSSTGSTGELFF. This chain uses TRBV7-7 with TRBJ2-2, with 7 bases aligning to TRBD1. From germline, CDR1 is SSHAT and CDR2 FNYEAQ (reference sequence). The CDR3 has 14 residues. The V and J ends lost 4 bases and 4 bases, in that order; junction bases with no gene match: 3.

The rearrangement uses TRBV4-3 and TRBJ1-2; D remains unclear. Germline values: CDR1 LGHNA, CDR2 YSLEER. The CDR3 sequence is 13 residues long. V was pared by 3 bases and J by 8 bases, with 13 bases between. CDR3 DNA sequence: TGCGCCAGCAGCCATCGGGAGTTAGGGGGCTACACCTTC. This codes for CASSHRELGGYTF.

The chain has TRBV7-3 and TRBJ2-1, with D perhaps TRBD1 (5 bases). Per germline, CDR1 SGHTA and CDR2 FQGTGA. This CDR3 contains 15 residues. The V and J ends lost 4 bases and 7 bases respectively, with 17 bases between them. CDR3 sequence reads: CASSSSLGDRNEQFF. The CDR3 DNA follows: TGTGCCAGCAGCTCCTCGCTAGGGGATAGGAATGAGCAGTTCTTC.

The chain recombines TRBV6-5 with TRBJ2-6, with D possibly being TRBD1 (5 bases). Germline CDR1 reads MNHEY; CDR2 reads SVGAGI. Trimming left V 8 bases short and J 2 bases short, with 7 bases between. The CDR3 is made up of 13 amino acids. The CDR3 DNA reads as TGTGCCAGCTTACAGGCTGGGGCCAACGTCCTGACTTTC. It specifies CASLQAGANVLTF.

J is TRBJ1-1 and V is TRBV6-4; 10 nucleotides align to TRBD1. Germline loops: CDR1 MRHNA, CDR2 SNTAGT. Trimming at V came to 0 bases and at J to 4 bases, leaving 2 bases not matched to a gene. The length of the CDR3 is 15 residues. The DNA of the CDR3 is TGTGCCAGCAGTGACTCAGACAGGGGGCCCACTGAAGCTTTCTTT. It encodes CASSDSDRGPTEAFF.

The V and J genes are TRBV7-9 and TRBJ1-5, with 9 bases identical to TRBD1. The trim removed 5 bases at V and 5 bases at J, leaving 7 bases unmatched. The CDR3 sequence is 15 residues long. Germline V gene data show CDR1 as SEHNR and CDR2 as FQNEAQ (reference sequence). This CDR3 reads CASSPTGGADQPQHF. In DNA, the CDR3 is TGTGCCAGCAGCCCTACAGGGGGCGCGGATCAGCCCCAGCATTTT.

The DNA of the CDR3 is TGTGCCAGTAGGGCAGCGGACGGCCAAGGGCAGCCCCAGCATTTT. As protein: CASRAADGQGQPQHF. The chain carries TRBV19 and TRBJ1-5; D gene unclear. Germline V gene lookup returns CDR1 LNHDA and CDR2 SQIVND (reference sequence). Trimming took 6 bases from V and 7 from J, leaving 19 bases between them. CDR3 length: 15 residues.

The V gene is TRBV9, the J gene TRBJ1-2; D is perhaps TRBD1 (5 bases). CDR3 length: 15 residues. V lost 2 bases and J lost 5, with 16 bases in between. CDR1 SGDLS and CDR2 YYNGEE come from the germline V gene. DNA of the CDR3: TGTGCCAGCAGCGTGGGGAGGGAGGGGCTATATGGCTACACCTTC. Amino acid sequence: CASSVGREGLYGYTF.

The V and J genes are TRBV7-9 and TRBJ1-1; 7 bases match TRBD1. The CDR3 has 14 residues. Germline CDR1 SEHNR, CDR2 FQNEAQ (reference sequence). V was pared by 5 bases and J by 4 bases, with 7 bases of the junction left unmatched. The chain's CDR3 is CASSPDREATEAFF. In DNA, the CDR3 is TGTGCCAGCAGCCCCGACAGGGAGGCCACTGAAGCTTTCTTT. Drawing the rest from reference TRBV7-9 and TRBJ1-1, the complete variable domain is DTGVSQNPRHKITKRGQNVTFRCDPISEHNRLYWYRQTLGQGPEFLTYFQNEAQLEKSRLLSDRFSAERPKGSFSTLEIQRTEQGDSAMYLCASSPDREATEAFFGQGTRLTVV.

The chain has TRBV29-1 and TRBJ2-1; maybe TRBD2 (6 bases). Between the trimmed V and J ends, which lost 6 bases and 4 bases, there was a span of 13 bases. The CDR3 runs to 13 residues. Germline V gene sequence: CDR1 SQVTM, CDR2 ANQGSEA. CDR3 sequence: CSVVGGKYNEQFF. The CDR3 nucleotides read TGCAGCGTGGTGGGCGGGAAATACAATGAGCAGTTCTTC.

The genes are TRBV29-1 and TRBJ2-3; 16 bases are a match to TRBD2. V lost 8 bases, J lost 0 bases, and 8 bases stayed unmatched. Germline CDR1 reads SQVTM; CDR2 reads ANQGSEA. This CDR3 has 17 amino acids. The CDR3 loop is CSTLWGLAGGSTDTQYF. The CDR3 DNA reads TGCAGCACGCTATGGGGACTAGCGGGAGGGAGCACAGATACGCAGTATTTT.

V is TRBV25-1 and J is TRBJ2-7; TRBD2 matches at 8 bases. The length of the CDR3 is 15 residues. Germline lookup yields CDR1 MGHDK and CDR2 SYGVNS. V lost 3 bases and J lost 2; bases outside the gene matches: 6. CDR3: CASSDSGSKTYEQYF. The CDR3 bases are TGTGCCAGCAGTGACAGCGGGAGTAAGACCTACGAGCAGTACTTC.

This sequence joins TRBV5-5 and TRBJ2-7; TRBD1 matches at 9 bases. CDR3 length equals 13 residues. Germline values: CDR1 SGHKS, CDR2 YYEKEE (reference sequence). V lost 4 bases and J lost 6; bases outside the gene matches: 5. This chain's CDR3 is CASSGTGSGEQYF. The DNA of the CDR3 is TGTGCCAGCAGCGGGACAGGGAGTGGCGAGCAGTACTTC.

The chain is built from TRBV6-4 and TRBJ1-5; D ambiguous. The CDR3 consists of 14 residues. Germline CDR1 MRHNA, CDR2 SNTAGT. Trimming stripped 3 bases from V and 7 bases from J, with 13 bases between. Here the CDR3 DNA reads TGTGCCAGCAGTGAAGGTGTGGCGGGGCAGCCCCAGCATTTT. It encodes CASSEGVAGQPQHF.

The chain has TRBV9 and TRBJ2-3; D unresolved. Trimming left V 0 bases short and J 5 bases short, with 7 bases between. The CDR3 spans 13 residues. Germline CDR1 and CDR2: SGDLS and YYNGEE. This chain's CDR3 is CASSVAGGDTQYF. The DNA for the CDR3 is TGTGCCAGCAGCGTAGCGGGTGGAGATACGCAGTATTTT.

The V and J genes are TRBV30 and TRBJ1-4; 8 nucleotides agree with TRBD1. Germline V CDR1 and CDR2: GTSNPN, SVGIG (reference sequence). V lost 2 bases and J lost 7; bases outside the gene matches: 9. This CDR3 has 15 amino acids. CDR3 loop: CAWSFRQGRFEKLFF. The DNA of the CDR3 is TGTGCCTGGAGTTTTCGACAGGGGAGGTTTGAAAAACTGTTTTTT.

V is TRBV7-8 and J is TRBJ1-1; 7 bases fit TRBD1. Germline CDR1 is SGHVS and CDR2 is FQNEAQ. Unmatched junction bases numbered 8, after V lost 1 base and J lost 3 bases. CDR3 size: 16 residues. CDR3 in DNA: TGTGCCAGCAGCTTAGGTGGAGGGGGCGCAGACACTGAAGCTTTCTTT. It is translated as CASSLGGGGADTEAFF. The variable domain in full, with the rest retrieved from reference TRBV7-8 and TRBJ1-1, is GAGVSQSPRYKVAKRGQDVALRCDPISGHVSLFWYQQALGQGPEFLTYFQNEAQLDKSGLPSDRFFAERPEGSVSTLKIQRTQQEDSAVYLCASSLGGGGADTEAFFGQGTRLTVV.

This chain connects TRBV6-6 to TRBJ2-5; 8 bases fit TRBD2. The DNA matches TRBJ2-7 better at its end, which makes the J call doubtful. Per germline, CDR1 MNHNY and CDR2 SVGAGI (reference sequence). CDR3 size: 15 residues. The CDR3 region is CASSYAAGDSYEQYF. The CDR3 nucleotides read TGTGCCAGCAGTTACGCAGCGGGGGACTCCTACGAGCAGTACTTC.

As DNA, the CDR3 is TGTGCCAGCAAGGGAGCGGGAGGAAGATACTACGAGCAGTACTTC. Translation: CASKGAGGRYYEQYF. The chain has TRBV7-8 and TRBJ2-7; TRBD2 agrees at 9 bases. This CDR3 has 15 amino acids. J was trimmed by 3 bases and V by 7 bases; bases with no gene match: 10. CDR1 SGHVS and CDR2 FQNEAQ come from the germline V gene.

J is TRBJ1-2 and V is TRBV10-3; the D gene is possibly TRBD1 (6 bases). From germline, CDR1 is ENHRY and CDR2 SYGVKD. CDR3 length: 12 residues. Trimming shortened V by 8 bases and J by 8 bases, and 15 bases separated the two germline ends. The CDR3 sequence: CAIGAGDRGYTF. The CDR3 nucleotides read TGTGCCATCGGCGCAGGGGATCGCGGCTACACCTTC.

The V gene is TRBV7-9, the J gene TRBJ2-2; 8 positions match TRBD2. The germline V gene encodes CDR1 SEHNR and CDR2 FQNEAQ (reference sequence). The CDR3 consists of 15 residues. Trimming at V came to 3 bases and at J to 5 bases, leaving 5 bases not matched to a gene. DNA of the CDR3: TGTGCCAGCAGCTTCCCCGGGGGGGGGACCGGGGAGCTGTTTTTT. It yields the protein CASSFPGGGTGELFF.

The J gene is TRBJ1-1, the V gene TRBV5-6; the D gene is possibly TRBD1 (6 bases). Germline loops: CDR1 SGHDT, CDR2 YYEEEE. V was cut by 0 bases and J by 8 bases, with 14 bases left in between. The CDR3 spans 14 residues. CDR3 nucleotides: TGTGCCAGCAGCTTGGTAGGGGGAAGCTTAGAAGCTTTCTTT. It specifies CASSLVGGSLEAFF.